Shown below are 5 T cell receptor beta chains from a single sample sequenced in a study of blood T cell repertoires in COVID-19 (TCRdb year 2020). Library preparation employed the immunoSEQ multiplex PCR assay. The clones in this table, taken by TCRdb from immuneACCESS, are in-frame only. Not every clone is retained; where verified, under half of the shortfall comes from an unresolved V gene, and the cause of the rest is unknown. This sample gives about 240,000 clones in total; about nine tenths of them show up just once. Around 7.8% of the sample is in the top ten clones. The source material was peripheral blood. The receptors derive from a man between 60 and 75 years old who had recovered from COVID-19.

The chain joins TRBV19 to TRBJ1-5, with no clear D. The V end was cut by 5 bases, the J end by 5 bases, with 19 bases between. CDR1 LNHDA and CDR2 SQIVND come from the germline V gene (reference sequence). The CDR3 consists of 16 residues. The CDR3 sequence is CASSAPRSTYYQPQHF. In nucleotides, the CDR3 is TGTGCCAGTAGTGCCCCCCGAAGTACTTATTATCAGCCCCAGCATTTT.

There are a few counts of this clone. V and J are TRBV30 and TRBJ1-6; perhaps TRBD1 as D (6 bases). This CDR3 spans 13 amino acids. Germline-derived CDR1 and CDR2 are GTSNPN and SVGIG (reference sequence). V was pared by 3 bases and J by 7 bases, with 10 bases between. The chain's CDR3 is CAWRRTENSPLHF. The CDR3 region has the DNA TGTGCCTGGAGACGGACAGAAAATTCACCCCTCCACTTT.

The rearrangement uses TRBV6-5 and TRBJ1-6; D may be TRBD1 (6 bases). The V end was cut by 3 bases, the J end by 4 bases, with 13 bases between. Germline V gene lookup returns CDR1 MNHEY and CDR2 SVGAGI. The CDR3 runs 16 residues. The CDR3 nucleotides are TGTGCCAGCAGTTATACGACCAGGGGATATAATTCACCCCTCCACTTT. Translated, it gives CASSYTTRGYNSPLHF.

The V gene is TRBV5-5, the J gene TRBJ1-3; 7 nucleotides align to TRBD1. CDR1 SGHKS and CDR2 YYEKEE come from the germline V gene (reference sequence). Germline trimming cut 3 bases from V and 0 bases from J; bases unmatched to any gene: 9. The CDR3 is 17 residues long. The CDR3 is CASSYSGGMSSGNTIYF. CDR3 in DNA: TGTGCCAGCAGCTACTCAGGGGGGATGAGCTCTGGAAACACCATATATTTT.

In this sample, this clone turned up once. The rearrangement joins TRBV7-9 to TRBJ1-5, with D maybe TRBD1 (5 bases). Germline V gives CDR1 SEHNR, CDR2 FQNEAQ (reference sequence). The V and J ends lost 1 base and 9 bases respectively, with 7 bases between them. This CDR3 spans 12 amino acids. CDR3: CASSLGGGPQHF. CDR3 nucleotides: TGTGCCAGCAGCTTAGGCGGGGGGCCCCAGCATTTT.